The present T cell receptor beta chain was sequenced within a study of blood T cell repertoires in COVID-19. Study context: The United States, Italy and Spain were the sources of the acute and convalescent COVID-19 samples. T cells, B-cell-depleted T cells, or PBMCs supplied cDNA or gDNA.

Original processing notes: Cell counts per sample came from amplifying reference gene primers. Data came from immunoSEQ multiplex PCR; TCRdb stores just in-frame clones and leaves some out. The V and J calls and clone size are taken from that table; D and trimming were inferred from the DNA. The repertoire includes more than 100,000 clones, around 88% of them detected once, and less than 20% sits in the top ten. This clone was seen a few times. Germline values: CDR1 MNHEY, CDR2 SMNVEV (reference sequence). Trimming cost V 4 bases and J 2 bases, with 21 bases left between them. The CDR3 runs to 19 residues.

This chain joins TRBV27 and TRBJ1-6; D unclear. Sequencing input: peripheral blood. The sequence was collected from a man aged 45-60 years with active or convalescent COVID-19. The CDR3 DNA follows: TGTGCCAGCAGTTCTCAAAAGACTACTGTCAGGACCTATAATTCACCCCTCCACTTT. The encoded protein is CASSSQKTTVRTYNSPLHF.